This T cell receptor (beta chain) emerged from a study of regulatory T cells in long-lasting Graves disease. The time point denotes: newly diagnosed GD, antithyroid drugs for less than 3 months. PBMC-derived RNA was used for the TCR library. CDR1 is DFQATT, CDR2 SNEGSKA, per germline (reference sequence). The CDR3 contains 15 residues. V lost 0 bases, J lost 4 bases, and 6 bases stayed unmatched. Researchers made TCR beta libraries by using iRepertoire HTBI primers and running Arm-PCR on CDR3 regions. MiXCR, run by TCRdb on the multiplex PCR reads, gives a single entry per CDR3 protein. The data show hundreds of thousands of distinct CDR3 sequences, approximately 13% seen once. These same data were also listed under a study on T cells in Graves' hyperthyroidism and ophthalmopathy.

Sequenced here: peripheral blood mononuclear cells (PBMCs), sampled at new diagnosis, from a patient treated with antithyroid drugs. This chain uses TRBV20-1 with TRBJ2-7; TRBD2 matches 10 bases. The TCR sequence derives from a man aged 25 to 40 with Graves disease. The CDR3, as DNA: TGCAGTGCTAGAGATGGCCTAGCGGGAGTTTACGAGCAGTACTTC. This gives the protein CSARDGLAGVYEQYF.